Below, 17 T cell receptor beta chains from the same sample are listed, as sequenced in a study of T-cell reconstitution after alpha-beta-depleted transplantation in children. Construction of the TCRbeta library involved unique molecular identifiers. MiXCR was run by TCRdb on the PCR reads, yielding one entry per CDR3 protein. Of about 600,000 distinct CDR3 sequences listed, over 9.5% were seen once; the top ten hold about 4%. This specimen consisted of PBMCs from the stem cell graft donor, obtained from the stem cell graft. The source of these receptors is a human donor who donated a stem cell graft to a child with acute myeloid leukemia.

The chain uses TRBV5-1 and TRBJ2-1, with 8 bases identical to TRBD2. The germline V gene encodes CDR1 SGHRS and CDR2 YFSETQ. The CDR3 spans 15 residues. With V trimmed by 0 bases and J by 9 bases, 8 bases remained unmatched. The CDR3 loop reads CASSLGREAILEQFF. The CDR3 DNA reads as TGCGCCAGCAGCTTGGGGCGGGAGGCTATCCTTGAGCAGTTCTTC.

The chain is built from TRBV15 and TRBJ1-3; D is unclear. V was clipped by 0 bases and J by 2 bases, with 11 bases between them. The CDR3 spans 16 residues. In germline, CDR1 is LNHNV, CDR2 YYDKDF (reference sequence). The DNA for the CDR3 is TGTGCCACCAGCAGAGATTTAATCGAACCTGGAAACACCATATATTTT. Protein product: CATSRDLIEPGNTIYF.

The rearrangement links TRBV29-1 to TRBJ1-2; TRBD1 aligns across 10 bases. V was pared by 1 base and J by 7 bases, with 3 bases of the junction left unmatched. The germline V gene has CDR1 SQVTM and CDR2 ANQGSEA. The CDR3 sequence is 13 residues long. The CDR3 loop is CSVEGQGAPGYTF. In nucleotides, the CDR3 is TGCAGCGTTGAAGGACAGGGGGCGCCTGGCTACACCTTC.

This sequence joins TRBV25-1 and TRBJ2-1; D possibly uses TRBD1 or TRBD2 (5 bases each). The CDR3 totals 13 residues. With 7 bases removed from V and 5 bases from J, the gap between germline ends came to 12 bases. Germline values: CDR1 MGHDK, CDR2 SYGVNS. The CDR3 region has the DNA TGTGCCAGCACTGGGACCCTTAACAATGAGCAGTTCTTC. Its translation: CASTGTLNNEQFF.

This clonotype was observed at least ten times. The rearrangement joins TRBV29-1 to TRBJ2-2; D remains unclear. CDR1 and CDR2 (germline): SQVTM, ANQGSEA. This CDR3 comprises 13 residues. The V end lost 2 bases, the J end lost 0 bases, and 4 bases lay between the germline ends. The CDR3 DNA reads as TGCAGCGTTGAACTAACGAACACCGGGGAGCTGTTTTTT. It codes for CSVELTNTGELFF.

This clonotype has only a few counts. The chain couples TRBV5-5 to TRBJ1-4; D unclear. This CDR3 region has 14 residues. The germline CDR1 and CDR2 sequences are SGHKS and YYEKEE (reference sequence). The ends were cut back, 0 bases at V and 6 bases at J, with 9 bases in the middle. CDR3 coding DNA: TGTGCCAGCAGCTTGGACCCGAGGGATGAAAAACTGTTTTTT. It codes for CASSLDPRDEKLFF.

The gene calls are TRBV3-1 and TRBJ1-3; the D is unclear. From germline, CDR1 is LGHDT and CDR2 YNNKEL (reference sequence). CDR3 length: 12 amino acids. Trimming removed 4 bases at V and 14 bases at J, with 15 bases between. The CDR3 sequence is CASSRVESGLYF. Written as DNA, the CDR3 is TGTGCCAGCAGCCGAGTAGAGTCAGGTTTATATTTT.

This clonotype was detected only a few times. The chain uses TRBV29-1 and TRBJ2-1, with D perhaps TRBD1 (6 bases). Germline V gives CDR1 SQVTM, CDR2 ANQGSEA. The CDR3 sequence is 13 residues long. V was trimmed by 7 bases and J by 3 bases, leaving 13 bases between them. The CDR3 region is CSGGHTSYNEQFF. The DNA for the CDR3 is TGCAGCGGGGGACACACGAGCTACAATGAGCAGTTCTTC.

This clonotype was seen many times. The CDR3 protein is CASSRDRDNQPQHF. Here the CDR3 DNA reads TGTGCCAGCAGTCGGGACAGGGACAATCAGCCCCAGCATTTT. This rearrangement joins TRBV12-3 or TRBV12-4 to TRBJ1-5, with 9 bases identical to TRBD1. J gave up 3 bases and V 5 bases, and 2 bases lay outside the gene matches. The CDR3 loop spans 14 amino acids.

This clonotype was counted only a few times. V and J are TRBV24-1 and TRBJ2-1, with D perhaps matching TRBD2 (6 bases). Trimming removed 0 bases from V and 6 bases from J, with 8 bases in between. CDR1 KGHDR and CDR2 SFDVKD come from the germline V gene. This CDR3 contains 14 residues. For the CDR3, the DNA is TGTGCCACCAGTGATTTGGCTAGCGTCAATGAGCAGTTCTTC. As protein: CATSDLASVNEQFF.

The chain recombines TRBV12-3 or TRBV12-4 with TRBJ2-1; 9 nucleotides align to TRBD2. CDR3 size: 16 residues. J gave up 4 bases and V 6 bases, and 10 bases lay outside the gene matches. The chain's CDR3 is CASSPWKAGGYNEQFF. CDR3 sequence (DNA): TGTGCCAGCAGCCCCTGGAAAGCGGGAGGTTACAATGAGCAGTTCTTC.

This clonotype was recorded a few times. This chain uses TRBV21-1 with TRBJ2-7; the table calls TRBD1, which could not be checked here. TRBV21-1 is shown as a pseudogene. CDR3 length: 13 amino acids. The CDR3 coding sequence is TGTGCCAGCAGCAAGGACAGGGCCCAAGAGCAGTACTTC. Its protein is CASSKDRAQEQYF.

This clonotype showed up many times. The chain carries TRBV14 and TRBJ1-3; D is ambiguous. CDR3 length equals 13 residues. V lost 6 bases to trimming and J lost 4 bases, with 10 bases between them. Germline V gene sequence: CDR1 SGHDN, CDR2 FVKESK. The CDR3 region has the DNA TGTGCCAGCAGTTGGAGCAGCGGAAACACCATATATTTT. Its translation is CASSWSSGNTIYF.

Ten or more counts support this clonotype. The CDR3 here is CASSLVGGGLNTEAFF. CDR3 sequence (DNA): TGTGCCAGCAGTTTAGTCGGGGGGGGTCTGAACACTGAAGCTTTCTTT. The chain recombines TRBV12-3 or TRBV12-4 with TRBJ1-1, with TRBD1 as a possible D gene (5 bases). The CDR3 extends over 16 amino acids. Trimming removed 1 base at V and 0 bases at J, with 12 bases between.

This clonotype was counted many times. CDR3 sequence (DNA): TGTGCCAGCTCACGCGACACTAGCACAGATACGCAGTATTTT. The encoded protein is CASSRDTSTDTQYF. The chain carries TRBV18 and TRBJ2-3; unclear D gene. Germline CDR1 and CDR2: KGHSH and LQKENI. The CDR3 is made up of 14 amino acids. V was trimmed by 4 bases and J by 0 bases, leaving 8 bases between them.

This clonotype turned up a few times. This rearrangement joins TRBV6-1 to TRBJ1-6; 8 bases map to TRBD1. V was pared by 6 bases and J by 6 bases, with 7 bases of the junction left unmatched. There are 15 residues in the CDR3. Germline CDR1 MNHNS, CDR2 SASEGT. The DNA for the CDR3 is TGTGCCAGCAGGGCGGGGACAGGCGGTAATTCACCCCTCCACTTT. This gives the protein CASRAGTGGNSPLHF.

The chain joins TRBV12-3 or TRBV12-4 to TRBJ1-5, with TRBD1 identical over 9 bases. CDR3 size: 19 residues. J lost 4 bases, V lost 5 bases, and 18 bases had no gene match. The CDR3 DNA reads as TGTGCCAGCAGTCCGACCCCCATAGATCCAGACAGGGGGAATCAGCCCCAGCATTTT. It specifies CASSPTPIDPDRGNQPQHF.